This T cell receptor (beta chain) was sequenced in a study of T-cell memory formation after mild COVID-19. CDR1 is SGHRS and CDR2 is YFSETQ in the germline V gene. The V and J ends lost 0 bases and 2 bases respectively, with 3 bases between them. CDR3 length: 13 amino acids. This clonotype was seen many times. TCRdb called the 5' RACE reads again in MiXCR, with one record for every CDR3 protein. The repertoire consists of 250,000 to 350,000 distinct CDR3 sequences, with roughly an eighth occurring once and the leading ten covering 21%. Sequencing was done on a sample of PBMCs or a T cell subset sorted from them (not recorded which). The chain recombines TRBV5-1 with TRBJ1-3; the D is unclear. This TCR was sampled from a man in his late teens or twenties who had mild COVID-19 (a few samples of this study predate the infection). Cell type and time point are not known. The CDR3 spells CASSLGAGNTIYF. The CDR3 DNA reads as TGCGCCAGCAGCTTGGGGGCTGGAAACACCATATATTTT. Supplemented by reference TRBV5-1 and TRBJ1-3, the full variable domain reads KAGVTQTPRYLIKTRGQQVTLSCSPISGHRSVSWYQQTPGQGLQFLFEYFSETQRNKGNFPGRFSGRQFSNSRSEMNVSTLELGDSALYLCASSLGAGNTIYFGEGSWLTVV.